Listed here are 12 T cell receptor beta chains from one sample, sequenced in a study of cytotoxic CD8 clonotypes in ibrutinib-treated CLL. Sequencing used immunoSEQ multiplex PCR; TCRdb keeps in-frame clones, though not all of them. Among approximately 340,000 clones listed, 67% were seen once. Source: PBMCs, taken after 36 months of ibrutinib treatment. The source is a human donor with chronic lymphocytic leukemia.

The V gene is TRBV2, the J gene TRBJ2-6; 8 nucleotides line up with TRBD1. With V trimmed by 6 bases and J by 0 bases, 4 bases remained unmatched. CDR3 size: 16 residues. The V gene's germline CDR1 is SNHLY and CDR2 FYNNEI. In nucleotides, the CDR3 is TGTGCCAGCAGCCGGGACAGGACCTCTGGGGCCAACGTCCTGACTTTC. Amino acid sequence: CASSRDRTSGANVLTF.

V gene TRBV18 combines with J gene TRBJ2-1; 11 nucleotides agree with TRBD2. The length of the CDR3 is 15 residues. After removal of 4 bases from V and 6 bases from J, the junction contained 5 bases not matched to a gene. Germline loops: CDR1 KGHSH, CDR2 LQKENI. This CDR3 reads CASSLAGGVANEQFF. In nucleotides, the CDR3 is TGTGCCAGCTCACTAGCGGGAGGGGTTGCCAATGAGCAGTTCTTC.

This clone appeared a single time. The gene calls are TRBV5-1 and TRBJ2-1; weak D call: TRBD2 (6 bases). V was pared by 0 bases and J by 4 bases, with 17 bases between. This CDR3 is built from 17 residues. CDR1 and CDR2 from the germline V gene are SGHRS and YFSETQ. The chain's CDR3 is CASSLGVIPGTYNEQFF. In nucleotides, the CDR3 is TGCGCCAGCAGCTTGGGGGTGATCCCCGGGACTTACAATGAGCAGTTCTTC. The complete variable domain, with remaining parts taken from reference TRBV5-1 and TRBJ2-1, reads KAGVTQTPRYLIKTRGQQVTLSCSPISGHRSVSWYQQTPGQGLQFLFEYFSETQRNKGNFPGRFSGRQFSNSRSEMNVSTLELGDSALYLCASSLGVIPGTYNEQFFGPGTRLTVL.

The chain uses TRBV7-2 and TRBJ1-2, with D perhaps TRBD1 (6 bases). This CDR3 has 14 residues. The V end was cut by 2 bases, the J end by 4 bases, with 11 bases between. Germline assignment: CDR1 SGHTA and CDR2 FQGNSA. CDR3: CASSLYRDAYGYTF. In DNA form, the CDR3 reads TGTGCCAGCAGCTTATACAGGGACGCCTATGGCTACACCTTC.

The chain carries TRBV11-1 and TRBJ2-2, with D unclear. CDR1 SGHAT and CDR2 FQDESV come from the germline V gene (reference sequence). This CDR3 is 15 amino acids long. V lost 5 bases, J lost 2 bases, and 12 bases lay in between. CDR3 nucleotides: TGTGCCAGCAGCCCCGACACCTATAACACCGGGGAGCTGTTTTTT. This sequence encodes CASSPDTYNTGELFF.

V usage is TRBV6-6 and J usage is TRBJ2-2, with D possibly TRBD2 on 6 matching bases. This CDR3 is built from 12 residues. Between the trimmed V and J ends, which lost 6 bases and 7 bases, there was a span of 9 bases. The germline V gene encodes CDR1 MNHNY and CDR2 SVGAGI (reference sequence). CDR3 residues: CASSSGYGELFF. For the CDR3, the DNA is TGTGCCAGCAGCAGCGGGTACGGGGAGCTGTTTTTT.

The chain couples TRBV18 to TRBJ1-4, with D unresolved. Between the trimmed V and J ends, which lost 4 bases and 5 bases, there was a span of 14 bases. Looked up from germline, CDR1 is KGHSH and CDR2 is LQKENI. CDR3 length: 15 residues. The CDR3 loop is CASSLFRGENEKLFF. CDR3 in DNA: TGTGCCAGCTCACTTTTTCGTGGGGAAAATGAAAAACTGTTTTTT.

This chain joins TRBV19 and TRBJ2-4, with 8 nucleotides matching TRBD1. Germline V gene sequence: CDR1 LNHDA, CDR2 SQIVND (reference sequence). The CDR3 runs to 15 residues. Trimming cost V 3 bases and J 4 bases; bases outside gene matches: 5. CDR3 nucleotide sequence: TGTGCCAGTAGTATGCAGGGGGCTATTAAAAACATTCAGTACTTC. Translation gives CASSMQGAIKNIQYF.

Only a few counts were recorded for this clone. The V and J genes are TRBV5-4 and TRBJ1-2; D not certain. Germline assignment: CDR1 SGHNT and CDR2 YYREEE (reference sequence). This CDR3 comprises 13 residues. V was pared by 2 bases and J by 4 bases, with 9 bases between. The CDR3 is CASSLRWTYGYTF. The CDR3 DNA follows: TGTGCCAGCAGCTTACGGTGGACCTATGGCTACACCTTC. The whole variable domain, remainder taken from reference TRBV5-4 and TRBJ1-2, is ETGVTQSPTHLIKTRGQQVTLRCSSQSGHNTVSWYQQALGQGPQFIFQYYREEENGRGNFPPRFSGLQFPNYSSELNVNALELDDSALYLCASSLRWTYGYTFGSGTRLTVV.

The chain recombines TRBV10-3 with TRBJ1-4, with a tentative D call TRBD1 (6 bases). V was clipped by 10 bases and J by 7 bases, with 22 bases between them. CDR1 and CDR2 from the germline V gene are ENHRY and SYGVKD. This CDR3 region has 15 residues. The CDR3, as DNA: TGTGCCACGGGGGACATTGCAGGGAGGCGTGAAAAACTGTTTTTT. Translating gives CATGDIAGRREKLFF.

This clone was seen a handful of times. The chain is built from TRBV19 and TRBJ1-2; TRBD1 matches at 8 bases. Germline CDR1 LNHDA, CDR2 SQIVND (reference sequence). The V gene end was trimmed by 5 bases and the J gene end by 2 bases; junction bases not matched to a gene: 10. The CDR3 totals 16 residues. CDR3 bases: TGTGCCAGTAGTCCCTGGGACAGGTTCCGAAACTATGGCTACACCTTC. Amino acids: CASSPWDRFRNYGYTF.

The CDR3 is CASSLATGGARETQYF. The CDR3 DNA follows: TGTGCCAGCAGCTTAGCTACCGGGGGGGCTCGGGAGACCCAGTACTTC. The rearrangement joins TRBV7-2 to TRBJ2-5; 8 positions agree with TRBD2. The V and J ends lost 0 bases and 5 bases, in that order; junction bases with no gene match: 8. The CDR3 is 16 amino acids. The germline CDR1 and CDR2 sequences are SGHTA and FQGNSA.